This T cell receptor (beta chain) stems from a study of identifying expanded T cells in peripheral blood. Study findings and constraints: Roughly 2-week clone count variance significantly increased as total template count grew.

With regard to this clone: Antigen specificity is unknown.

The assay was immunoSEQ multiplex PCR, and TCRdb's table has in-frame clones only and misses some. The sample carries about 100,000 clones, approximately 88% recorded once. This sequence originates from a person aged 18-70 years in good health. What was sequenced was blood.

The CDR3 DNA reads as TGCGCCAGCAGCTTGGTACCCACCGGGGAGCTGTTTTTT. It specifies CASSLVPTGELFF. This sequence joins TRBV5-1 and TRBJ2-2; D is uncertain. Per the germline V gene, CDR1 is SGHRS and CDR2 is YFSETQ. The CDR3 is 13 amino acids. Between the trimmed V and J ends, which lost 0 bases and 4 bases, there was a span of 4 bases.